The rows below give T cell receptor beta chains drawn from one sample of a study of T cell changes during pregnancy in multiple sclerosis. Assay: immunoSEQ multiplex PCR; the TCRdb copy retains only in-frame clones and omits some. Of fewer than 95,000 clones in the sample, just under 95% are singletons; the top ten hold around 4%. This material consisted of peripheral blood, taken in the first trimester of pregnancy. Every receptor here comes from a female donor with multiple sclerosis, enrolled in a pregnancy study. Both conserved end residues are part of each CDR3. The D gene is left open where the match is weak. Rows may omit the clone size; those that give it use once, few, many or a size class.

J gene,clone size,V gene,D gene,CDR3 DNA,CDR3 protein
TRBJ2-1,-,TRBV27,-,TGTGCCAGCATAATCCGGTGGCAGGACCGCAGCGGGCAGTTCTTC,CASIIRWQDRSGQFF
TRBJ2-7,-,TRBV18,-,TGTGCCAGCTCACTAAATCGAGATTCCGGGCAGTACTTC,CASSLNRDSGQYF
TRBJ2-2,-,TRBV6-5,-,TGTGCCAGCAATTCAGGGTATTACGGGGAGCTGTTTTTT,CASNSGYYGELFF
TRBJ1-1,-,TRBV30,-,TGTGCCTGGACTTACACAGGGAACACTGAAGCTTTCTTT,CAWTYTGNTEAFF
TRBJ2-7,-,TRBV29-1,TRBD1,TGCAGCGTTGAAGGTCCCGAGGTGAGGACAGGGGCGCCCGAGCAGTACTTC,CSVEGPEVRTGAPEQYF
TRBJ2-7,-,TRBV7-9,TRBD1,TGTGCCAGCAGCCCACTCCCCGGGCACAGGGGTTACGAGCAGTACTTC,CASSPLPGHRGYEQYF
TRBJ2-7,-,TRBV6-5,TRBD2,TGTGCCAGCAGTTATGGGGGGGTCGCCTACGAGCAGTACTTC,CASSYGGVAYEQYF
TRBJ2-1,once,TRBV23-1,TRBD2,TGCGCCAGCAACCCGACTAGCGGGGGGACCAATGAGCAGTTCTTC,CASNPTSGGTNEQFF
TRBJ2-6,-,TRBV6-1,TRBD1,TGTGCCAGCAGTGTGGACAGGGGGCTCGGGGCCAACGTCCTGACTTTC,CASSVDRGLGANVLTF
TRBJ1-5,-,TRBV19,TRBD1,TGTGCCAGTAGTATAGTACAGGGGCCCTTTCGGTCCCAGCATTTT,CASSIVQGPFRSQHF
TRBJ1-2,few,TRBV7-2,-,TGTGCCAGCAGCCTAGGTTTAGGCTACACCTTC,CASSLGLGYTF
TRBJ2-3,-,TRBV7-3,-,TGTGCCAGCAGCCCCAACCCCAGAGATACGCAGTATTTT,CASSPNPRDTQYF
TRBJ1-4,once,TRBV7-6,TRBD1,TGTGCCAGCAGCGCATCGCCGGGACAGGGGGCTAATGAAAAACTGTTTTTT,CASSASPGQGANEKLFF
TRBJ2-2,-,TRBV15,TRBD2,TGTGCCACCAGTACGACTAGCGGGGGAGATACCGGGGAGCTGTTTTTT,CATSTTSGGDTGELFF
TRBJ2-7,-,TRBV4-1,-,TGCGCCAGCAGCCAAGATGCGGGGAGCTCCTACGAGCAGTACTTC,CASSQDAGSSYEQYF
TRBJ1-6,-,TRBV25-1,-,TGTGCCAGCAGTGAATCTGGAACAGATTCACCCCTCCACTTT,CASSESGTDSPLHF
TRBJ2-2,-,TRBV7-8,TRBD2,TGTGCCAGCAGCTTAGATAGGGTCGGGGGGAGGACCGGGGAGCTGTTTTTT,CASSLDRVGGRTGELFF
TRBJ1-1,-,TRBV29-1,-,TGCAGCGTTGAAGAAACTACTGAAGCTTTCTTT,CSVEETTEAFF
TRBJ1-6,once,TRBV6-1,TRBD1,TGTGCCAGCAGTGAAGGGACAGGGGGACTTCACCTCCACTTT,CASSEGTGGLHLHF
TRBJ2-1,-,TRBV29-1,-,TGCAGCGTTGAAACAGGGAATGGGGCTACGGATTTGAATGAGCAGTTCTTC,CSVETGNGATDLNEQFF
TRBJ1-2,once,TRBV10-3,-,TGTGCCATCAGAAGCGACAGGTATCCTTATGGCTACACCTTC,CAIRSDRYPYGYTF
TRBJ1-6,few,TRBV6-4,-,TGTGCCAGCAGCCCAATTCCCCTCCACTTT,CASSPIPLHF
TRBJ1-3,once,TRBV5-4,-,TGTGCCAGCAGCTTTGCGGGGACTGGAAACACCATATATTTT,CASSFAGTGNTIYF
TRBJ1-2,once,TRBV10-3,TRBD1,TGTGCCATCAGTGAATCTGCTAGGACAGGGCAAAATGGCTACACCTTC,CAISESARTGQNGYTF